The 16 T cell receptor beta chains presented below share a single source sample, sequenced in a study of metastatic and nonmetastatic thyroid tumors. TCRdb re-called the PCR reads through MiXCR. The repertoire holds 15,000 or so clones, with around 23% as singletons. Before thyroid surgery, none of the patients had received any treatment. Material for sequencing was tumor tissue. These receptors all come from a female donor with papillary thyroid cancer or a benign thyroid nodule (not recorded which). Some clones in this sample may be carry-over from other donors' samples.

This clone was seen repeatedly, ten times or more. The CDR3 DNA is TGTGCCACCAGCAGAGAGAGGACTAGAAGCAATGAGCAGTTCTTC. Translated: CATSRERTRSNEQFF. The rearrangement links TRBV15 to TRBJ2-1; 7 bases map to TRBD2. Looked up from germline, CDR1 is LNHNV and CDR2 is YYDKDF (reference sequence). The V and J ends lost 0 bases and 6 bases, in that order; junction bases with no gene match: 5. The length of the CDR3 is 15 residues. The full variable domain, its missing parts supplied by reference TRBV15 and TRBJ2-1, is DAMVIQNPRYQVTQFGKPVTLSCSQTLNHNVMYWYQQKSSQAPKLLFHYYDKDFNNEADTPDNFQSRRPNTSFCFLDIRSPGLGDTAMYLCATSRERTRSNEQFFGPGTRLTVL.

This clone came up many times. This chain connects TRBV7-6 to TRBJ2-5; 7 nucleotides line up with TRBD2. Germline lookup yields CDR1 SGHVS and CDR2 FNYEAQ. This CDR3 is built from 15 residues. V was clipped by 0 bases and J by 5 bases; unmatched bases: 6. The CDR3 coding sequence is TGTGCCAGCAGCTTAGCGGCGCGGGGGAGGGAGACCCAGTACTTC. Translated: CASSLAARGRETQYF.

By frequency in the sample, this clone is medium-sized (0.01 to 0.1%). The rearrangement links TRBV30 to TRBJ2-7, with 7 positions matching TRBD1. V was pared by 5 bases and J by 3 bases, with 7 bases of the junction left unmatched. This CDR3 is 13 amino acids long. CDR1 GTSNPN and CDR2 SVGIG come from the germline V gene (reference sequence). The CDR3 reads CAWRDSQDYEQYF. CDR3 sequence (DNA): TGTGCCTGGCGGGACAGCCAAGACTACGAGCAGTACTTC. Drawing the rest from reference TRBV30 and TRBJ2-7, the complete variable domain is SQTIHQWPATLVQPVGSPLSLECTVEGTSNPNLYWYRQAAGRGLQLLFYSVGIGQISSEVPQNLSASRPQDRQFILSSKKLLLSDSGFYLCAWRDSQDYEQYFGPGTRLTVT.

This clone was recorded at least ten times. Mismatch with germline at one junction end may stem from a read error. The J gene is TRBJ2-7, the V gene TRBV5-1; a possible D gene is TRBD2 (7 bases). CDR3 size: 15 residues. The germline gives CDR1 SGHRS, CDR2 YFSETQ. DNA for the CDR3: TGCGTCAGCAGCCCTGGCAGGGGACTATACTACGAGCAGTACTTC. Protein: CVSSPGRGLYYEQYF.

This clone was detected once. This chain uses TRBV7-3 with TRBJ2-3, with D perhaps matching TRBD1 or TRBD2 (5 bases each). The V gene lost 5 bases and the J gene lost 3 bases, with 15 bases spanning the gap. The germline CDR1 and CDR2 sequences are SGHTA and FQGTGA. The length of the CDR3 is 15 residues. CDR3 coding DNA: TGTGCCAGCAGCCCCGGTGGGGGTAGGACAGATACGCAGTATTTT. It codes for CASSPGGGRTDTQYF.

This clone was counted ten times or more. The CDR3 nucleotides read TGCAGTGCTAGAGATCCCAACCGGGAATTGGGCGATGAGCAGTTCTTC. Protein: CSARDPNRELGDEQFF. The gene calls are TRBV20-1 and TRBJ2-1; D may be TRBD2 (5 bases). V lost 0 bases and J lost 8, with 20 bases in between. This CDR3 has 16 residues. Germline values: CDR1 DFQATT, CDR2 SNEGSKA (reference sequence).

About this clone itself: The CDR3 does not end in the conserved phenylalanine or tryptophan, so this is likely a read error. The chain carries TRBV12-3 or TRBV12-4 and TRBJ2-7; D is unresolved. This CDR3 contains 13 residues. Trimming left V 2 bases short and J 6 bases short, with 11 bases between. The CDR3 bases are TGTGCCAGCAGTTTAATTGAGAGCGCCGAGCAGTACTCA. Translated: CASSLIESAEQYS.

In its sample, this clone was seen a few times. One end of the junction is discordant with germline, which a read error may explain. J is TRBJ1-6 and V is TRBV19; the D gene is possibly TRBD1 (5 bases). Germline V gene lookup returns CDR1 LNHDA and CDR2 SQIVND (reference sequence). The CDR3 has 14 amino acids. The CDR3, as DNA: TGTGCCAGTAGTATCGTCCAGGGTAATTCACCCCTCAAATTT. It specifies CASSIVQGNSPLKF.

By sample fraction, this clone is medium-sized. CDR3 sequence reads: CASSLAGGRFLSGNTIYF. CDR3 sequence (DNA): TGTGCCAGCAGCTTAGCCGGCGGCAGGTTCCTCTCTGGAAACACCATATATTTT. This chain connects TRBV11-1 to TRBJ1-3, with D unclear. CDR3 size: 18 residues. Deletions cut 0 bases from V and 0 bases from J, with 15 bases between. Germline CDR1 is SGHAT and CDR2 is FQDESV (reference sequence). Complete variable domain (other parts from reference TRBV11-1 and TRBJ1-3): EAEVAQSPRYKITEKSQAVAFWCDPISGHATLYWYRQILGQGPELLVQFQDESVVDDSQLPKDRFSAERLKGVDSTLKIQPAELGDSAMYLCASSLAGGRFLSGNTIYFGEGSWLTVV.

V and J are TRBV6-2 or TRBV6-3 and TRBJ1-1, with D possibly TRBD1 on 6 matching bases. The CDR3 contains 14 residues. V was clipped by 10 bases and J by 5 bases, with 20 bases between them. Looked up from germline, CDR1 is MNHEY and CDR2 is SVGEGT. Written as DNA, the CDR3 is TGTGCCACCCAGGCCATGCTACAGGGAACTGAAGCTTTCTTT. Translation: CATQAMLQGTEAFF.

This clone is medium-sized (0.01 to 0.1%). The chain is built from TRBV30 and TRBJ1-2; 8 bases match TRBD1. This CDR3 is 16 amino acids long. V lost 4 bases, J lost 4 bases, and 14 bases stayed unmatched. CDR1 is GTSNPN and CDR2 is SVGIG in the germline V gene (reference sequence). The chain's CDR3 is CAWIPLGQVSSYGYTF. The CDR3 DNA reads as TGTGCCTGGATCCCTTTGGGACAGGTCAGTTCCTATGGCTACACCTTC.

This clone was seen only a few times. The chain joins TRBV7-4 to TRBJ1-5, with TRBD1 matching 7 bases. The V gene's germline CDR1 is SGHVT and CDR2 SQSDAQ. CDR3 length equals 15 residues. The V and J ends lost 1 base and 9 bases, in that order; junction bases with no gene match: 9. CDR3 residues: CASSLEQGISLPQHF. CDR3 sequence (DNA): TGTGCCAGCAGCTTAGAACAGGGGATTAGTCTGCCCCAGCATTTT.

The genes are TRBV5-8 and TRBJ2-3; D may be TRBD2 (5 bases). The V gene lost 0 bases and the J gene lost 5 bases, with 10 bases spanning the gap. Germline V gene lookup returns CDR1 SGHTS and CDR2 YDEGEE. This CDR3 has 14 residues. The DNA of the CDR3 is TGTGCCAGCAGCTTGGCCGGAGGTGGAGATACGCAGTATTTT. Translation gives CASSLAGGGDTQYF.

This clone was recorded many times. This chain uses TRBV18 with TRBJ2-7; D is perhaps TRBD2 (5 bases). In germline, CDR1 is KGHSH, CDR2 LQKENI. The CDR3 contains 17 residues. V lost 6 bases and J 5 bases, leaving 26 bases between the germline ends. CDR3 nucleotide sequence: TGTGCCAGCTCCCTAATGCGAGGGAGCGGCATTGGGGACGAGCAGTACTTC. Amino acid sequence: CASSLMRGSGIGDEQYF.

In its sample, this clone was seen many times. The rearrangement uses TRBV5-1 and TRBJ1-1; D unclear. The CDR3 runs 16 residues. In germline, CDR1 is SGHRS, CDR2 YFSETQ. The germline V and J ends were trimmed by 4 bases and 1 base, with 17 bases remaining between them. The CDR3 DNA sequence: TGCGCCAGCAGCGCCGAAAAAGGGATATGGAACACTGAAGCTTTCTTT. Its protein product is CASSAEKGIWNTEAFF.

This clone is labeled as medium-sized. The sample has other DNA sequences that encode this CDR3 too. The V call is TRBV27, the J call TRBJ1-5, with TRBD1 as a possible D gene (6 bases). Per germline, CDR1 MNHEY and CDR2 SMNVEV (reference sequence). V shed 9 bases and J shed 5 bases, with 14 bases lying between them. The CDR3 runs 13 residues. The CDR3 bases are TGTGCCAGTAAAAGGGGGTCGGATCAGCCCCAGCATTTT. It encodes CASKRGSDQPQHF.